This TCR beta chain was recovered during a study of Tregs in tolerant kidney transplant recipients. Note on this clone: Its specificity is not known.

Mixed chimerism was transient after nonmyeloablative marrow transplants from related graft donors. TCRdb's table, derived via immunoSEQ multiplex PCR, lists solely in-frame clones and lacks some. Among some 50,000 clones listed, approximately 89% were seen once. Study-wide points: Nucleotide sequences could not be compared across some patients' samples due to primer changes. Activated donor B cell expansion appeared to reveal the most relevant donor-specific TCRbeta repertoire. Few patients were studied, so findings need validation in larger groups.

Unmatched junction bases numbered 8, after V lost 5 bases and J lost 4 bases. The CDR3 covers 15 residues. Germline V gene lookup returns CDR1 SGHVS and CDR2 FNYEAQ. The genes are TRBV7-6 and TRBJ1-2; 9 nucleotides line up with TRBD1. The origin of this receptor is a human patient who received a combined kidney and bone marrow transplant. Some T cells may possibly be graft donor cells. The specimen was CD8+ T cells from blood (PBMCs), collected 12 months after the transplant. As DNA, the CDR3 is TGTGCCAGCAGCCCGGGACAGGGATTTAGCTATGGCTACACCTTC. This translates into CASSPGQGFSYGYTF.